The rows below give T cell receptor beta chains drawn from one sample of a study of cytomegalovirus exposure and HLA in healthy donors. Here immunoSEQ multiplex PCR was the method, and the copy in TCRdb shows in-frame clones only, minus some. The sample gives tens of thousands of clones, 80% to 95% of which show up once; 3.5% to 4% is in the top ten. The sequenced material came from PBMCs. The receptors were sampled from a woman in her thirties in good health and CMV-seronegative. CDR3s include the opening cysteine and the closing phenylalanine or tryptophan. The D gene is left open where the match is weak. Rows give clone size only sometimes, using once, few, many, or a class for an expanded clone.

CDR3 length,D gene,clone size,V gene,J gene,CDR3 protein,CDR3 DNA
13,-,-,TRBV28,TRBJ2-2,CASSLRQYGELFF,TGTGCCAGCAGTTTACGACAGTACGGGGAGCTGTTTTTT
13,-,-,TRBV5-4,TRBJ1-1,CASSLDRNTEAFF,TGTGCCAGCAGCCTTGACAGAAACACTGAAGCTTTCTTT
18,-,-,TRBV2,TRBJ1-5,CASSEARYRVGGNQPQHF,TGTGCCAGCAGTGAAGCGCGCTACAGGGTAGGCGGCAATCAGCCCCAGCATTTT
12,-,-,TRBV29-1,TRBJ1-2,CSVERGGYGYTF,TGCAGCGTTGAAAGGGGTGGCTATGGCTACACCTTC
14,TRBD1,-,TRBV7-9,TRBJ1-2,CASSSGTGNSGYTF,TGTGCCAGCAGCTCCGGGACAGGGAATAGTGGCTACACCTTC
14,-,-,TRBV7-2,TRBJ1-2,CASSFSAGEGGYTF,TGTGCCAGCAGCTTCAGCGCAGGGGAGGGAGGCTACACCTTC
16,TRBD2,-,TRBV6-4,TRBJ2-1,CASSGLGTSDYNEQFF,TGTGCCAGCAGTGGATTGGGGACTAGCGACTACAATGAGCAGTTCTTC
15,-,once,TRBV25-1,TRBJ2-7,CASSEFRQPPYEQYF,TGTGCCAGCAGTGAGTTCCGACAGCCCCCCTACGAGCAGTACTTC
15,-,-,TRBV21-1,TRBJ1-1,CASSKDRGRDTEAFF,TGTGCCAGCAGCAAAGACAGGGGTAGGGACACTGAAGCTTTCTTT
15,-,-,TRBV5-5,TRBJ2-7,CASSLLTGFIYEQYF,TGTGCCAGCAGCTTACTTACAGGATTCATCTACGAGCAGTACTTC
15,-,-,TRBV7-9,TRBJ1-3,CASSSDSLSGNTIYF,TGTGCCAGCAGCTCGGACAGCCTCTCTGGAAACACCATATATTTT
14,-,-,TRBV30,TRBJ1-2,CAWSVQRGLSGYTF,TGTGCCTGGAGTGTACAGCGGGGGCTGAGTGGCTACACCTTC
16,-,-,TRBV5-1,TRBJ2-1,CASSLQGSSSYNEQFF,TGCGCCAGCAGCTTGCAGGGTTCGAGCTCCTACAATGAGCAGTTCTTC
20,TRBD1,-,TRBV4-1,TRBJ2-6,CASSLGLGTGGGVGANVLTF,TGCGCCAGCAGCCTTGGGTTGGGGACAGGGGGGGGTGTTGGGGCCAACGTCCTGACTTTC
14,-,-,TRBV2,TRBJ1-3,CASSDERSGNTIYF,TGTGCCAGCAGTGACGAGAGGTCTGGAAACACCATATATTTT
14,TRBD1,-,TRBV5-1,TRBJ1-1,CASSLGTGNTEAFF,TGCGCCAGCAGCTTGGGGACAGGGAACACTGAAGCTTTCTTT
15,TRBD2,-,TRBV7-8,TRBJ2-2,CASSPSGGEAGELFF,TGTGCCAGCAGTCCTAGCGGGGGGGAGGCCGGGGAGCTGTTTTTT
15,TRBD2,-,TRBV6-5,TRBJ2-7,CASREAGGSIYEQYF,TGTGCCAGCAGGGAGGCGGGGGGGTCGATCTACGAGCAGTACTTC
15,-,-,TRBV9,TRBJ1-3,CASSVAGSSGNTIYF,TGTGCCAGCAGCGTAGCAGGAAGCTCTGGAAACACCATATATTTT
15,-,-,TRBV5-1,TRBJ2-3,CASSLVGRGTDTQYF,TGCGCCAGCAGCTTGGTCGGCAGGGGCACAGATACGCAGTATTTT
12,-,-,TRBV25-1,TRBJ2-7,CATQGATYEQYF,TGTGCCACCCAGGGCGCCACGTACGAGCAGTACTTC
13,-,-,TRBV19,TRBJ1-4,CASSLRVIEKLFF,TGTGCCAGTAGTCTCAGGGTAATTGAAAAACTGTTTTTT
16,TRBD2,once,TRBV30,TRBJ2-1,CACAKGLAGMSNEQFF,TGTGCCTGCGCTAAAGGACTAGCGGGAATGAGTAATGAGCAGTTCTTC
15,TRBD2,-,TRBV6-5,TRBJ2-5,CASTPGGALQETQYF,TGTGCCAGCACTCCGGGGGGGGCCTTACAAGAGACCCAGTACTTC
14,-,once,TRBV5-4,TRBJ2-2,CASSSDKVSGELFF,TGTGCCAGTAGCTCGGACAAGGTCTCCGGGGAGCTGTTTTTT
16,TRBD1,-,TRBV5-1,TRBJ2-7,CASSSAPTGGLYEQYF,TGCGCCAGCAGCTCCGCTCCGACAGGGGGCCTCTACGAGCAGTACTTC
16,-,-,TRBV15,TRBJ2-1,CATSRVLGGSYNEQFF,TGTGCCACCAGCAGAGTACTCGGAGGTAGCTACAATGAGCAGTTCTTC
13,-,-,TRBV29-1,TRBJ1-1,CSAVGHLNTEAFF,TGCAGCGCCGTGGGACACCTGAACACTGAAGCTTTCTTT
14,-,-,TRBV6-1,TRBJ1-1,CASSEQNGNTEAFF,TGTGCCAGCAGTGAACAAAACGGGAACACTGAAGCTTTCTTT
17,TRBD2,-,TRBV2,TRBJ2-3,CASYRGLPPLSTDTQYF,TGTGCCAGCTATCGGGGACTACCGCCCTTAAGCACAGATACGCAGTATTTT
16,TRBD1,-,TRBV5-1,TRBJ2-2,CASSLPWTGNTGELFF,TGCGCCAGCAGCCTACCCTGGACAGGGAACACCGGGGAGCTGTTTTTT
14,TRBD1,-,TRBV7-3,TRBJ1-1,CASSLTGMNTEAFF,TGTGCCAGCAGCTTGACAGGGATGAACACTGAAGCTTTCTTT